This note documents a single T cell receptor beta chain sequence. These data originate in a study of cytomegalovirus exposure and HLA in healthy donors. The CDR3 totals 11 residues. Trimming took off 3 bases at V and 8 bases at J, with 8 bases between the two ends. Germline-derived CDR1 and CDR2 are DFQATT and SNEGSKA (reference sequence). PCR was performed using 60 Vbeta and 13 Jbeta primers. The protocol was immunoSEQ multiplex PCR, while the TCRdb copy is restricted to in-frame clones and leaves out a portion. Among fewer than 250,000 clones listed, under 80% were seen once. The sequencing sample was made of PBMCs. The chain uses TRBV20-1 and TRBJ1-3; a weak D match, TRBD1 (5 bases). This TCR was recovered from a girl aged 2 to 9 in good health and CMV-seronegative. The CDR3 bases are TGCAGTGCTAGTTCGGGGGACACCATATATTTT. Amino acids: CSASSGDTIYF.